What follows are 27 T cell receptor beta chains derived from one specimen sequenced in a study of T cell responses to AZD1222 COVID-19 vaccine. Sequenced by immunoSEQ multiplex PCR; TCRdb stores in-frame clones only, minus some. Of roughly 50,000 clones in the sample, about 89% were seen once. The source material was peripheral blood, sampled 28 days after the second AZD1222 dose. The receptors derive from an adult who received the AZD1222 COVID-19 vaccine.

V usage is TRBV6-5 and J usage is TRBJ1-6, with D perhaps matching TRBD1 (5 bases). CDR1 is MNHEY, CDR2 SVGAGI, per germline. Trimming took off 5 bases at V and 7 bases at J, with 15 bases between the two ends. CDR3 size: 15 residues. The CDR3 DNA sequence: TGTGCCAGCAGTCTACGGGGGTCTGGGAATTCACCCCTCCACTTT. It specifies CASSLRGSGNSPLHF.

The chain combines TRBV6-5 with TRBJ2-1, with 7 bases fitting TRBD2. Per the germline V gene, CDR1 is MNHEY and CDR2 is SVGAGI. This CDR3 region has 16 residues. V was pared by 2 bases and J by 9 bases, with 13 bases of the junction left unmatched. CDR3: CASSYHGRELISEQFF. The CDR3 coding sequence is TGTGCCAGCAGTTACCATGGGCGGGAGTTAATCAGTGAGCAGTTCTTC.

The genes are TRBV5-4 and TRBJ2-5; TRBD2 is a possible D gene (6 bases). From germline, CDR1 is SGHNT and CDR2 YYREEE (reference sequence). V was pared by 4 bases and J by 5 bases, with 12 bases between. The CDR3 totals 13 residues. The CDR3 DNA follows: TGTGCCAGCAGCCCGGCGGACTATGAGACCCAGTACTTC. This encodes CASSPADYETQYF.

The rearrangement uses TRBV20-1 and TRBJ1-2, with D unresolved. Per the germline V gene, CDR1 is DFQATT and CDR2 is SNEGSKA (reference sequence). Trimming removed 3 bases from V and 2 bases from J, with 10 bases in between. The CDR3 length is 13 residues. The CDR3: CSASGTTNYGYTF. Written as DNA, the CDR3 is TGCAGTGCTAGTGGCACCACAAACTATGGCTACACCTTC.

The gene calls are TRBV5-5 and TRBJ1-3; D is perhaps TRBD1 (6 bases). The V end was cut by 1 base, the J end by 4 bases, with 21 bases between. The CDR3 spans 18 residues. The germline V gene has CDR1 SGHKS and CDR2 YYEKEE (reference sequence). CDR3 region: CASSLYTRGGRGGNTIYF. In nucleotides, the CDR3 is TGTGCCAGCAGCTTGTACACACGGGGGGGCCGAGGAGGAAACACCATATATTTT.

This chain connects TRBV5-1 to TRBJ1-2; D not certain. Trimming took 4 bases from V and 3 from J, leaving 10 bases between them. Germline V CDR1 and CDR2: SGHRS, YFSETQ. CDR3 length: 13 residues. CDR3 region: CASSIDGHYGYTF. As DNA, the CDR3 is TGCGCCAGCAGCATTGACGGACACTATGGCTACACCTTC.

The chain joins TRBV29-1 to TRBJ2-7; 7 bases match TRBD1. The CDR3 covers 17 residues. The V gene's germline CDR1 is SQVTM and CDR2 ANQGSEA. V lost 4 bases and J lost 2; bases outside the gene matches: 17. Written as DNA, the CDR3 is TGCAGCGTTGCCACCGCGCCGGGACAGAACTTTGCCTACGAGCAGTACTTC. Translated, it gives CSVATAPGQNFAYEQYF.

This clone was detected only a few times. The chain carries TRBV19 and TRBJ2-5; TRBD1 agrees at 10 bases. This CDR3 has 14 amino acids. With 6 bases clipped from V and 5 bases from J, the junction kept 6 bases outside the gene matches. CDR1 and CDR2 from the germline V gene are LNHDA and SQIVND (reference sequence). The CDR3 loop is CASRGTGAFETQYF. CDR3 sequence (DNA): TGTGCCAGTAGAGGGACAGGGGCATTTGAGACCCAGTACTTC.

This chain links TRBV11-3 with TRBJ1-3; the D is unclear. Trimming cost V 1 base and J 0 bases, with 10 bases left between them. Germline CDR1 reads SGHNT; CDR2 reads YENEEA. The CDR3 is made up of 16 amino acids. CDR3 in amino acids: CASSLVEGSSGNTIYF. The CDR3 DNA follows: TGTGCCAGCAGCTTAGTTGAGGGAAGCTCTGGAAACACCATATATTTT.

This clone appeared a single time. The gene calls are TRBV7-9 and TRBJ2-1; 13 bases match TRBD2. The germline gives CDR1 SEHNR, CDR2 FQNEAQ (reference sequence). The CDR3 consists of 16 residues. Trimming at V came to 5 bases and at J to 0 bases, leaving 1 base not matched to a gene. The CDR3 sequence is CASSTSGRGSYNEQFF. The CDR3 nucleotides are TGTGCCAGCAGCACTAGCGGGAGGGGCTCCTACAATGAGCAGTTCTTC.

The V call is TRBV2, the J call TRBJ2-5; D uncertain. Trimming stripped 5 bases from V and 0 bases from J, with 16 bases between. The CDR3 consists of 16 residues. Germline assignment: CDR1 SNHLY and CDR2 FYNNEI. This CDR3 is CASSPPRGQDQETQYF. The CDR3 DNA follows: TGTGCCAGCAGTCCCCCCCGCGGCCAAGACCAAGAGACCCAGTACTTC. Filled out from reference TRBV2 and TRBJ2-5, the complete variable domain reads EPEVTQTPSHQVTQMGQEVILRCVPISNHLYFYWYRQILGQKVEFLVSFYNNEISEKSEIFDDQFSVERPDGSNFTLKIRSTKLEDSAMYFCASSPPRGQDQETQYFGPGTRLLVL.

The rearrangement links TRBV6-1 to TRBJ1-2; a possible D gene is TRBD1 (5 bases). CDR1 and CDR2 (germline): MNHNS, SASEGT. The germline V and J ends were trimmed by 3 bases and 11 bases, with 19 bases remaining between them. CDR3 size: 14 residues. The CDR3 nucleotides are TGTGCCAGCAGTGAGGGACGTGGGGAAGAAAGATACACCTTC. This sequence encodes CASSEGRGEERYTF.

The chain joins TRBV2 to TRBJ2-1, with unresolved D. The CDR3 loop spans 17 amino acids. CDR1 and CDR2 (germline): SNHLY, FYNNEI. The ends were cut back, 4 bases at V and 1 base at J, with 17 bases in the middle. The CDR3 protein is CASSVRAEALSYNEQFF. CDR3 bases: TGTGCCAGCAGTGTCAGAGCAGAGGCCCTATCCTACAATGAGCAGTTCTTC.

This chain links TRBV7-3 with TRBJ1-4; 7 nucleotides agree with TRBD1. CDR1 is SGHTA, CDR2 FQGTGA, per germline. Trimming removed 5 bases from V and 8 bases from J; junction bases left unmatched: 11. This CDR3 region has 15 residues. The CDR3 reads CASSATGTVGEKLFF. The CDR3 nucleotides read TGTGCCAGCAGCGCTACCGGGACAGTTGGAGAAAAACTGTTTTTT.

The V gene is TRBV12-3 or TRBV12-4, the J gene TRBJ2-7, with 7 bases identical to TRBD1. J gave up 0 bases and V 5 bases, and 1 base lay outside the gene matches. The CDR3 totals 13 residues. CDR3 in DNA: TGTGCCAGCAGTCGGGACAGCTCCTACGAGCAGTACTTC. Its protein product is CASSRDSSYEQYF.

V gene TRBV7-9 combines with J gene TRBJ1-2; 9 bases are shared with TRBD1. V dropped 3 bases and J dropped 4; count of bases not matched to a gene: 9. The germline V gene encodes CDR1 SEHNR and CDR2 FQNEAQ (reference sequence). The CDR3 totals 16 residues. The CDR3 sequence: CASSFTRTGVPYGYTF. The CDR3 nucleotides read TGTGCCAGCAGCTTTACTAGGACAGGGGTTCCCTATGGCTACACCTTC. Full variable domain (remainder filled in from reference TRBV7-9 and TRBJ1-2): DTGVSQNPRHKITKRGQNVTFRCDPISEHNRLYWYRQTLGQGPEFLTYFQNEAQLEKSRLLSDRFSAERPKGSFSTLEIQRTEQGDSAMYLCASSFTRTGVPYGYTFGSGTRLTVV.

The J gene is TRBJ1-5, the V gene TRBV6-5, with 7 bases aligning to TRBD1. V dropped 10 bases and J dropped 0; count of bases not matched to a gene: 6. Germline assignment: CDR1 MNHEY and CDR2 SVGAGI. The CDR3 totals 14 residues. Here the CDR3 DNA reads TGTGCCATCACGGGACAGTATAGCAATCAGCCCCAGCATTTT. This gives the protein CAITGQYSNQPQHF.

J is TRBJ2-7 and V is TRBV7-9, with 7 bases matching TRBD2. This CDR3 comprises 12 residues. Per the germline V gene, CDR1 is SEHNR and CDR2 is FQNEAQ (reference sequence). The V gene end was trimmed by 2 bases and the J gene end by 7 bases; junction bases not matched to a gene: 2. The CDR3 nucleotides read TGTGCCAGCAGCTTAATCGGGGGGGAGCAGTACTTC. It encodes CASSLIGGEQYF.

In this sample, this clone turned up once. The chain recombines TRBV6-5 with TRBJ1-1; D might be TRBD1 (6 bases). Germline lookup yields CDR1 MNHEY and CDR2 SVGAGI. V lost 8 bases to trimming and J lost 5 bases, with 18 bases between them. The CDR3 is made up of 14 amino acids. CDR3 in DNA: TGTGCCAGCCTTTTTTCGGGGGCTCGGACTGAAGCTTTCTTT. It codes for CASLFSGARTEAFF.

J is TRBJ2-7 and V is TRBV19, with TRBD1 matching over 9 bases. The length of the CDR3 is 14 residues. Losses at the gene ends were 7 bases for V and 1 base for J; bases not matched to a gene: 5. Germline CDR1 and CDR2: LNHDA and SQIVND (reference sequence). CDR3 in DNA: TGTGCCAGTAAAGGGACAGGGCTATCCTACGAGCAGTACTTC. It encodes CASKGTGLSYEQYF.

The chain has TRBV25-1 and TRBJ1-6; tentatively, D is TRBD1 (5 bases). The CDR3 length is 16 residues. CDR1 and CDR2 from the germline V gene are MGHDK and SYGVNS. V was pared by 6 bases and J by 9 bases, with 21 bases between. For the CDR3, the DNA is TGTGCCAGCAGAGCGGGGGGGTTAGGTTTAAGTTCACCCCTCCACTTT. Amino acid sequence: CASRAGGLGLSSPLHF.

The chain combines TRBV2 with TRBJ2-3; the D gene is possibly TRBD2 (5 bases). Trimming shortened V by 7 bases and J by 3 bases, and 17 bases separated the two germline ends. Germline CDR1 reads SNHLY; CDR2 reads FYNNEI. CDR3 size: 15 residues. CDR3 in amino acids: CASKSFEGSTDTQYF. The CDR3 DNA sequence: TGTGCCAGCAAGAGTTTCGAGGGAAGTACAGATACGCAGTATTTT.

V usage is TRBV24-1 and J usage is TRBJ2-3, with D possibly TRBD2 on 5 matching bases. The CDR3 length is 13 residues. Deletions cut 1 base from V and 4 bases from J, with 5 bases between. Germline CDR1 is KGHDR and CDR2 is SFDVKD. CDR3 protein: CATSDLAADTQYF. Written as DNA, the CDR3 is TGTGCCACCAGTGATTTAGCGGCAGATACGCAGTATTTT.

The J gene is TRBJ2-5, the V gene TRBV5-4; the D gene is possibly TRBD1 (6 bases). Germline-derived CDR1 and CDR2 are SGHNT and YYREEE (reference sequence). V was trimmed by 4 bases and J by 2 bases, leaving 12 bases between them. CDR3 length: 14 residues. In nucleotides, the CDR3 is TGTGCCAGCAGCCAGGGACACGTACAAGAGACCCAGTACTTC. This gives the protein CASSQGHVQETQYF. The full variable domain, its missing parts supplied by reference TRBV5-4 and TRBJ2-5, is ETGVTQSPTHLIKTRGQQVTLRCSSQSGHNTVSWYQQALGQGPQFIFQYYREEENGRGNFPPRFSGLQFPNYSSELNVNALELDDSALYLCASSQGHVQETQYFGPGTRLLVL.

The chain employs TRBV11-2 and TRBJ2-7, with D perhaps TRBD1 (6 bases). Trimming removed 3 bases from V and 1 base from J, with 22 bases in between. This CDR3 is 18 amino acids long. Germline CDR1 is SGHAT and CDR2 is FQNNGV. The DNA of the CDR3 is TGTGCCAGCAGCTTTGGGAATAAAGGACAGCTATTTTCCTACGAGCAGTACTTC. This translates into CASSFGNKGQLFSYEQYF. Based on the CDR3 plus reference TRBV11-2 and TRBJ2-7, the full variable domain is EAGVAQSPRYKIIEKRQSVAFWCNPISGHATLYWYQQILGQGPKLLIQFQNNGVVDDSQLPKDRFSAERLKGVDSTLKIQPAKLEDSAVYLCASSFGNKGQLFSYEQYFGPGTRLTVT.

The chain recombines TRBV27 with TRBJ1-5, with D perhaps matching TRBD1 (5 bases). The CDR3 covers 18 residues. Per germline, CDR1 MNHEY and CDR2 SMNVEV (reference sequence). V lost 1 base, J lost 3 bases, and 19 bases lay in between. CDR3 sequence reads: CASSLWGREGNNNQPQHF. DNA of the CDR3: TGTGCCAGCAGTTTATGGGGGAGGGAAGGTAATAACAATCAGCCCCAGCATTTT.

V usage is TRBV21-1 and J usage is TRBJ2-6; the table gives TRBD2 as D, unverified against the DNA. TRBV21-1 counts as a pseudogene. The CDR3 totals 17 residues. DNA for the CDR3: TGTGCCAGCAGCGGACTAGCGGGAGGGTTTGGGGCCAACGTCCTGACTTTC. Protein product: CASSGLAGGFGANVLTF.